This is a list of T cell receptor beta chains from one sample in a study of cytomegalovirus exposure and HLA in healthy donors. Sequencing used immunoSEQ multiplex PCR; TCRdb keeps in-frame clones, though not all of them. Recorded for this sample: some 26,000 clones. Sample: PBMCs. Source of these receptors: a male donor in good health and CMV-seropositive. CDR3s include the opening cysteine and the closing phenylalanine or tryptophan.

>TRBV5-4|TRBJ1-1
CASSLEGQGMNTEAFF
>TRBV5-1|TRBJ1-6
CASSLEPSRANSPLHF
>TRBV5-1|TRBJ2-3
CASSLGSSGGTDTQYF
>TRBV5-1|TRBJ1-2
CASSTGTGDYGYTF
>TRBV19|TRBJ1-6
CASSQVTGVDSPLHF
>TRBV6-6|TRBJ1-1
CATKGQNTEAFF
>TRBV30|TRBJ2-2
CAWRPSAEGGELFF
>TRBV11-2|TRBJ2-7
CASSLDQNSYEQYF
>TRBV6-1|TRBJ2-7
CASSGAGSWYEQYF
>TRBV6-1|TRBJ1-5
CASGVTGGDQPQHF
>TRBV5-1|TRBJ2-7
CASRYEPLGDRSSYEQYF
>TRBV7-9|TRBJ2-7
CASSLVGSGYEQYF
>TRBV4-1|TRBJ1-2
CASSQDLRTGVFYGYTF
>TRBV5-1|TRBJ2-5
CASSPDPEDGRGETQYF
>TRBV29-1|TRBJ2-1
CSVEFPEDRPDNEQFF
>TRBV5-5|TRBJ2-7
CASSSGGTVYEQYF
>TRBV27|TRBJ1-1
CASSHRGTEAFF
>TRBV5-5|TRBJ2-2
CASSGGTGVTGELFF
>TRBV10-3|TRBJ1-1
CAISGTGMNTEAFF
>TRBV6-4|TRBJ2-1
CASSPAASGGADEQFF
>TRBV5-1|TRBJ1-1
CASSPEGQRNTEAFF
>TRBV2|TRBJ1-4
CASSEEGWKLFF
>TRBV7-8|TRBJ1-5
CASSLVEGNQPQHF
>TRBV5-4|TRBJ1-2
CASSPDQDMYGYTF
>TRBV6-1|TRBJ2-7
CASIGHYEQYF
>TRBV18|TRBJ1-1
CASSPNSGQLGTEAFF
>TRBV5-1|TRBJ1-1
CASGTGGASTEAFF
>TRBV27|TRBJ2-3
CASSLEDPTTDTQYF
>TRBV29-1|TRBJ2-7
CSARGLAGDLSAYEQYF
>TRBV27|TRBJ1-4
CASRPGIIHEKLFF
>TRBV27|TRBJ2-7
CASSGGVHEQYF
>TRBV5-6|TRBJ1-1
CASSSDRGPENTEAFF
>TRBV25-1|TRBJ1-2
CASSHSEGMTGYTF
>TRBV14|TRBJ2-2
CASSHWAGSERGRFTGELFF
>TRBV6-1|TRBJ1-2
CASSGVAGGYTF
>TRBV28|TRBJ1-1
CASSLWARGNTEAFF
>TRBV11-3|TRBJ1-1
CASSSQGDTEAFF
>TRBV29-1|TRBJ2-7
CSVDGGSGYEQYF
>TRBV5-4|TRBJ1-2
CASSPYSTGNYGYTF
>TRBV13|TRBJ1-1
CASRHETIGNTEAFF
>TRBV9|TRBJ1-1
CASSPGTLPTEAFF
>TRBV9|TRBJ1-2
CASSVGALLNYGYTF
>TRBV25-1|TRBJ1-1
CASSEVGQGGTEAFF
>TRBV7-2|TRBJ1-2
CASSSGQGYGYTF
>TRBV7-2|TRBJ2-3
CASSLIPAGGGDTQYF
>TRBV6-5|TRBJ1-5
CASRVAGESNQPQHF